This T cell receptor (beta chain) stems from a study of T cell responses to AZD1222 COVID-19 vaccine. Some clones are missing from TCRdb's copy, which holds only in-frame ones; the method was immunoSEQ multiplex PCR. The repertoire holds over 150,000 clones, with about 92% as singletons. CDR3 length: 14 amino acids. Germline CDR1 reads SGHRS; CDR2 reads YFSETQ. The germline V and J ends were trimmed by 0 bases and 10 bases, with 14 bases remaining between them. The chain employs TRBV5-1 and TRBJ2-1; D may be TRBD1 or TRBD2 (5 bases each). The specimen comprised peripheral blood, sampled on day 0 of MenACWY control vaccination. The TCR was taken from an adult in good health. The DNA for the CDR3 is TGCGCCAGCAGCTTGGGGGACCCCTCGAGAGAGCAGTTCTTC. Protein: CASSLGDPSREQFF. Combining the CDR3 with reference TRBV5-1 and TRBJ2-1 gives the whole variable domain KAGVTQTPRYLIKTRGQQVTLSCSPISGHRSVSWYQQTPGQGLQFLFEYFSETQRNKGNFPGRFSGRQFSNSRSEMNVSTLELGDSALYLCASSLGDPSREQFFGPGTRLTVL.